Shown below are 9 T cell receptor beta chains from a single sample sequenced in a study. One entry per CDR3 protein results from TCRdb running MiXCR on the reads. The sample yields about 7,100 distinct CDR3 sequences, 32% seen once. The sample taken for sequencing was blood. The receptor set was obtained from a human donor.

V and J are TRBV25-1 and TRBJ1-2; D unresolved. V was cut by 1 base and J by 7 bases, with 16 bases left in between. The V gene's germline CDR1 is MGHDK and CDR2 SYGVNS. This CDR3 is built from 15 residues. CDR3 bases: TGTGCCAGCAGTGAATCCTGGGGTGAGGGCTCTGGCTACACCTTC. It translates to CASSESWGEGSGYTF.

This clonotype was seen many times. The chain combines TRBV29-1 with TRBJ1-1; TRBD1 matches 9 bases. Per germline, CDR1 SQVTM and CDR2 ANQGSEA. V dropped 6 bases and J dropped 7; count of bases not matched to a gene: 9. The CDR3 spans 13 residues. The CDR3 is CSVDRGLSIEAFF. DNA of the CDR3: TGCAGCGTCGACAGGGGGTTGAGCATTGAAGCTTTCTTT. The full variable domain, with the rest looked up from reference TRBV29-1 and TRBJ1-1, is SAVISQKPSRDICQRGTSLTIQCQVDSQVTMMFWYRQQPGQSLTLIATANQGSEATYESGFVIDKFPISRPNLTFSTLTVSNMSPEDSSIYLCSVDRGLSIEAFFGQGTRLTVV.

CDR3 protein: CSSISGWRASETQYF. The CDR3 DNA is TGCAGTTCGATAAGCGGATGGAGGGCGAGTGAGACCCAGTACTTC. The chain links TRBV20-1 to TRBJ2-5, with D perhaps matching TRBD2 (6 bases). Germline CDR1 reads DFQATT; CDR2 reads SNEGSKA (reference sequence). The CDR3 loop spans 15 amino acids. V was pared by 8 bases and J by 5 bases, with 24 bases between.

This clonotype was counted many times. The rearrangement joins TRBV18 to TRBJ1-2; the match to TRBD1 covers 10 bases. Germline trimming cut 0 bases from V and 4 bases from J; bases unmatched to any gene: 2. The germline V gene encodes CDR1 KGHSH and CDR2 LQKENI. The CDR3 loop spans 15 amino acids. The CDR3 sequence is CASSPPGQGTYGYTF. CDR3 DNA: TGTGCCAGCTCACCACCGGGACAGGGGACCTATGGCTACACCTTC.

In this sample, this clonotype turned up once. The chain employs TRBV29-1 and TRBJ1-1; D perhaps matches TRBD1 (5 bases). Germline V CDR1 and CDR2: SQVTM, ANQGSEA. V shed 6 bases and J shed 5 bases, with 13 bases lying between them. This CDR3 has 12 residues. CDR3 in DNA: TGCAGCGTCCGGGACGGCGGTACTGAAGCTTTCTTT. It translates to CSVRDGGTEAFF.

This clonotype was seen many times. The chain is built from TRBV29-1 and TRBJ2-1, with D maybe TRBD2 (5 bases). This CDR3 is 12 amino acids long. CDR1 is SQVTM and CDR2 is ANQGSEA in the germline V gene. V was trimmed by 3 bases and J by 6 bases, leaving 9 bases between them. Written as DNA, the CDR3 is TGCAGCGTTGATGACGGAGGCAATGAGCAGTTCTTC. Translation gives CSVDDGGNEQFF.

In regard to this clonotype: A much larger clone sits a single nucleotide away, making a read error possible. The gene calls are TRBV20-1 and TRBJ2-5; TRBD2 matches 7 bases. With V trimmed by 5 bases and J by 11 bases, 11 bases remained unmatched. The CDR3 is 12 residues long. Germline CDR1 DFQATT, CDR2 SNEGSKA (reference sequence). The CDR3 DNA sequence: TGCAGTGCTCGGGACTATTACAATGAGCAGTACTTC. Residues: CSARDYYNEQYF.

This clonotype was found a few times. The chain has TRBV20-1 and TRBJ2-5; D may be TRBD2 (7 bases). The V and J ends lost 1 base and 2 bases respectively, with 17 bases between them. Germline V lookup: CDR1 DFQATT, CDR2 SNEGSKA (reference sequence). The CDR3 runs to 16 residues. The CDR3 DNA reads as TGCAGTGCTAGAGGGGGGCCGGGAGGACTACAAGAGACCCAGTACTTC. Amino acids: CSARGGPGGLQETQYF.

In this sample, this clonotype is medium-sized. The chain recombines TRBV20-1 with TRBJ2-5; TRBD2 aligns across 7 bases. Germline CDR1 is DFQATT and CDR2 is SNEGSKA (reference sequence). The CDR3 contains 13 residues. Trimming cost V 0 bases and J 2 bases; bases outside gene matches: 0. The CDR3 bases are TGCAGTGCTAGAGAGGGACTACAAGAGACCCAGTACTTC. It is translated as CSAREGLQETQYF.